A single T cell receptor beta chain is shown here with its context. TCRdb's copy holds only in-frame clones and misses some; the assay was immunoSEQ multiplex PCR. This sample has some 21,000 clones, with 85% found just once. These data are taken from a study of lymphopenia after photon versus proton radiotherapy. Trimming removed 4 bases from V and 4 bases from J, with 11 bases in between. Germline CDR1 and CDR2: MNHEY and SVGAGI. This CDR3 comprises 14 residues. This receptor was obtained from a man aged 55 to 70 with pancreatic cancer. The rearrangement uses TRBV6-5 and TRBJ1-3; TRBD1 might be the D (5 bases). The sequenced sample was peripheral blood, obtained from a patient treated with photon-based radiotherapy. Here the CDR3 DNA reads TGTGCCAGCAGTTCCCGGGACTACGGAAACACCATATATTTT. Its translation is CASSSRDYGNTIYF.